This T cell receptor beta chain came from a study of CD8 T cells in Susac syndrome. Findings and limits, study-wide: It was acknowledged in the study that its TCR sequencing and HLA analysis involved a relatively small number of individuals.

Reverse transcription of about 0.5 to 1 ug RNA used random hexamers. Multiplex PCR with immunoSEQ amplified the TCR beta CDR3 across 54 Vbeta and 13 Jbeta. TCRdb recomputed calls from the immunoSEQ multiplex PCR reads with MiXCR, one row per CDR3 protein. The sample gives around 200,000 distinct CDR3 sequences, roughly 92% of which show up once; approximately 0.13% is in the top ten. Sequencing of TCR beta was performed on blood CD8+ and CD4+ T cells. FACS was used to enrich TEMRA cells, whereas the CD8+ and CD4+ T cells were obtained by negative isolation. V shed 0 bases and J shed 4 bases, with 13 bases lying between them. Germline V CDR1 and CDR2: SGDLS, YYNGEE. CDR3 length equals 15 residues. Points on this clonotype: As yet, its antigen is unknown.

This TCR derives from a human donor with multiple sclerosis. The sequencing sample was made of CD8+ T cells from PBMCs. The V gene is TRBV9, the J gene TRBJ1-1, with a tentative D call TRBD1 (6 bases). For the CDR3, the DNA is TGTGCCAGCAGCGTAGGGGGGGCGTGGGGCACTGAAGCTTTCTTT. It specifies CASSVGGAWGTEAFF.